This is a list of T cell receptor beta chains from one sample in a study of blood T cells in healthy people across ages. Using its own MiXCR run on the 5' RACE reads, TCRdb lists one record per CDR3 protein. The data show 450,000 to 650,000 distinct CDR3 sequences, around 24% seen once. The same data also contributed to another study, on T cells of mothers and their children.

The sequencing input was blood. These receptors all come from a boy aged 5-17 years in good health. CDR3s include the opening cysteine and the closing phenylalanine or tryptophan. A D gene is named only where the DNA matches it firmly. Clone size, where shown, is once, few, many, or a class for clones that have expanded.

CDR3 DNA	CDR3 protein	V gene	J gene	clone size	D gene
TGCGCCAGCAGCCAAGGACTAGGGCAAGGCACAGATACGCAGTATTTT	CASSQGLGQGTDTQYF	TRBV4-3	TRBJ2-3	NA	NA
TGCAGTGCTAGAGGGCGCCTCTCGAACACCGGGGAGCTGTTTTTT	CSARGRLSNTGELFF	TRBV20-1	TRBJ2-2	NA	NA
TGTGCCAGCAGCTACCCCTTGCGGGGCCAAGGGCGGAATGAGCAGTTCTTC	CASSYPLRGQGRNEQFF	TRBV28	TRBJ2-1	NA	NA
TGTGCCAGCAGCTTAGGGGTAGCGGGGGATGAGTACCAAGAGACCCAGTACTTC	CASSLGVAGDEYQETQYF	TRBV7-6	TRBJ2-5	few	TRBD2
TGCGCCAGCAGCCAAGTTCCGGGAGCAACTAATGGAAAACTGTTTTTT	CASSQVPGATNGKLFF	TRBV4-1	TRBJ1-4	NA	NA
TGCAGCGTTCGTAGCGGGGGCTACAATGAGCAGTTCTTC	CSVRSGGYNEQFF	TRBV29-1	TRBJ2-1	NA	TRBD2
TGTGCCAGCAGTTTTGGGGGGCGCATTGGGGACTATTCACCCCTCCACTTT	CASSFGGRIGDYSPLHF	TRBV12-3/TRBV12-4	TRBJ1-6	few	NA
TGTGCTAGTGGCACCGACAGGAACACTGAAGCTTTCTTT	CASGTDRNTEAFF	TRBV12-5	TRBJ1-1	few	NA
TGCGCCAGCAGCCCCCGTGGGTACCAAGAGACCCAGTACTTC	CASSPRGYQETQYF	TRBV4-3	TRBJ2-5	NA	NA
TGTGCCACCAGCAGAGATCCGGGGGCGAGCAATCAGCCCCAGCATTTT	CATSRDPGASNQPQHF	TRBV15	TRBJ1-5	few	NA
TGTGCCAGCAGCTTGCAGGGCCAATCTTCTTCACCCCTCCACTTT	CASSLQGQSSSPLHF	TRBV7-2	TRBJ1-6	NA	NA
TGCAGCGCCAGGGGCCCTGGGCAGCCCCAGCATTTT	CSARGPGQPQHF	TRBV29-1	TRBJ1-5	few	NA
TGTGCCATCGCCGCAGGGCACGCCGAGCAGTACTTC	CAIAAGHAEQYF	TRBV10-3	TRBJ2-7	few	NA
TGTGCCAGCAGCCACCGGACAGGGAGGTTTAAGAATGAGCAGTTCTTC	CASSHRTGRFKNEQFF	TRBV3-1	TRBJ2-1	NA	TRBD1
TGCGCCAGCAGCTTGGAGGTCGGTTTCAATGAGCAGTTCTTC	CASSLEVGFNEQFF	TRBV5-1	TRBJ2-1	NA	NA
TGCAGCGTGGCCCCGAGACAGCCTAACGAGCAGTACTTC	CSVAPRQPNEQYF	TRBV29-1	TRBJ2-7	NA	NA
TGTGCCAGCAGTTTAGGGAGACTGGATGGCTACACCTTC	CASSLGRLDGYTF	TRBV27	TRBJ1-2	NA	NA
TGTGCCAGCAGCGTAGAGGGCAGGGCAACTAATGAAAAACTGTTTTTT	CASSVEGRATNEKLFF	TRBV9	TRBJ1-4	few	NA
TGTGCCGGCAGAACCGACCTTTCTGACAGATCCTACGAGCAGTACTTC	CAGRTDLSDRSYEQYF	TRBV6-6	TRBJ2-7	once	NA
TGTGCCAGCAGCTTCGGGACAGGGGCGAATGAAAAACTGTTTTTT	CASSFGTGANEKLFF	TRBV7-9	TRBJ1-4	NA	TRBD1
TGTGCCAGCAGCTTAGCGGGGGGGTACTACAATGAGCAGTTCTTC	CASSLAGGYYNEQFF	TRBV7-3	TRBJ2-1	NA	TRBD2
TGTGCCAGCAGCTCCCTCCAGGGGGGCCTGAGAAACGAGCAGTACTTC	CASSSLQGGLRNEQYF	TRBV5-6	TRBJ2-7	NA	NA
TGCAGTGCTAGAGATCGGCGGGGACCAGAGACCCAGTACTTC	CSARDRRGPETQYF	TRBV20-1	TRBJ2-5	NA	NA